The clone carrying this TCR beta chain was seen only a few times. What it binds is unknown. The record originates from a study of T cells in localized non-small cell lung cancer. Regarding the study as a whole: Adjacent lung had a median about 55 of the 100 largest tumor clones. Highest T cell clonality was seen in uninvolved adjacent lung, surpassing that measured in tumor.

Per germline, CDR1 MNHGY and CDR2 SAAAGT. CDR3 length: 15 amino acids. Trimming removed 9 bases from V and 2 bases from J, with 17 bases in between. Assay: immunoSEQ multiplex PCR; the TCRdb copy retains only in-frame clones and omits some. The profile covers around 3,600 clones, with roughly 31% appearing a single time and approximately 9.6% taken by the ten largest. This chain uses TRBV6-8 with TRBJ1-5, with D unresolved. The clonotype originates from a male donor aged 60 or over with stage I lung adenocarcinoma. This specimen consisted of lung tumor tissue, obtained before any cancer treatment. CDR3 DNA: TGTGCCAGTTCGGGAGAGAGGAACCGCAATCAGCCCCAGCATTTT. Its protein product is CASSGERNRNQPQHF.